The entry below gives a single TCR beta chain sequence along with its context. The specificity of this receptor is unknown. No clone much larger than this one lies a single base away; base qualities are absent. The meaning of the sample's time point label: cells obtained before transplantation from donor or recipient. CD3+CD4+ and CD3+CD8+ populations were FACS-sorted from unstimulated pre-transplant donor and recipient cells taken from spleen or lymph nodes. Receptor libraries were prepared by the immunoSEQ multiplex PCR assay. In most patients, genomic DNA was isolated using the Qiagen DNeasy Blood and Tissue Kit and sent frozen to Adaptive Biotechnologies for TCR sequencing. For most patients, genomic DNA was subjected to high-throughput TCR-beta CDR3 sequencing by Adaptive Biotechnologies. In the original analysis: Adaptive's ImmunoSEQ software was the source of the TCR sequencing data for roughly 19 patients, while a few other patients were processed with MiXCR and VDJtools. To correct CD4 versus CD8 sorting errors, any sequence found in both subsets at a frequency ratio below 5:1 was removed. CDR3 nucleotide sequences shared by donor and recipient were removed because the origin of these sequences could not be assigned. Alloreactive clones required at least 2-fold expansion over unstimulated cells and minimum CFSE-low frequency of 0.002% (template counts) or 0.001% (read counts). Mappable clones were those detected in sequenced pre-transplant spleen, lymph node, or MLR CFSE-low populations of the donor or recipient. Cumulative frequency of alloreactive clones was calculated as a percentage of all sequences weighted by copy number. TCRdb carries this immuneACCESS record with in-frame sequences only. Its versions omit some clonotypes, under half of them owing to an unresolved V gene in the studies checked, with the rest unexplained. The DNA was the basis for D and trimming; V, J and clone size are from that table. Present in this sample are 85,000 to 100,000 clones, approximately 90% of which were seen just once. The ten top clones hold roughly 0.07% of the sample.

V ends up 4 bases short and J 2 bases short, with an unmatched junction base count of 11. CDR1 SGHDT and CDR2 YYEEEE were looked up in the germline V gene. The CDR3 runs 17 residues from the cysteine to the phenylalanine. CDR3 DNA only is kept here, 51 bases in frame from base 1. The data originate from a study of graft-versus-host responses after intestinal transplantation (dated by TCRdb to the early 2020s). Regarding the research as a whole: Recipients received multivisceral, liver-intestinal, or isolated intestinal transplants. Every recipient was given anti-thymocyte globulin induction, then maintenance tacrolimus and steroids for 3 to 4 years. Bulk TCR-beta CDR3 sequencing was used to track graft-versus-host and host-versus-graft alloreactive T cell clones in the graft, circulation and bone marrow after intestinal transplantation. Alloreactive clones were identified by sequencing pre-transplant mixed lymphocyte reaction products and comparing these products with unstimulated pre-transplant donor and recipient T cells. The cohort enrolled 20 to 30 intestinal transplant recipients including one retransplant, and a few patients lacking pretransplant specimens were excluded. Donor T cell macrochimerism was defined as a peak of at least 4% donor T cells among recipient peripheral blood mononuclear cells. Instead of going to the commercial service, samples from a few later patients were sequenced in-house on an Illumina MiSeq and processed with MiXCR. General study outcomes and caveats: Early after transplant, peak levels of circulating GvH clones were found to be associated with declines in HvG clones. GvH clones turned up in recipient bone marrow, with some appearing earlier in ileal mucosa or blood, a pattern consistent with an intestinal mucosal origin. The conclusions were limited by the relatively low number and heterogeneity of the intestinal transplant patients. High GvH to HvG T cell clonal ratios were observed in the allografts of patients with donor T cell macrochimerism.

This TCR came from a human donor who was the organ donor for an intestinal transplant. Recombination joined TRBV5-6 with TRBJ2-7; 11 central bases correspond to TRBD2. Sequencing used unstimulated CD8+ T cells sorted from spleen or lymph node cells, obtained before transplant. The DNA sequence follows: TGTGCCAGCAGCGGGACCCAGCTAGCGGGAGGTCCCTACGAGCAGTACTTC. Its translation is CASSGTQLAGGPYEQYF.